Below, 14 T cell receptor beta chains from the same sample are listed, as sequenced in a study of blood T cell repertoires in COVID-19. TCRdb keeps only in-frame clones here, not all; method: immunoSEQ multiplex PCR. Of over 250,000 clones listed, roughly 85% are singletons. Sequenced input: PBMCs or T cells enriched from blood (not recorded which). These receptors all stem from a man aged 35 to 55 who had been exposed to COVID-19.

The J gene is TRBJ2-7, the V gene TRBV7-9, with 10 bases aligning to TRBD2. The CDR3 is 14 residues long. Germline V CDR1 and CDR2: SEHNR, FQNEAQ (reference sequence). Germline trimming cut 5 bases from V and 5 bases from J; bases unmatched to any gene: 6. The CDR3 here is CASSTQAGGDEQYF. The CDR3 nucleotides read TGTGCCAGCAGCACACAAGCGGGAGGGGACGAGCAGTACTTC. Supplemented by reference TRBV7-9 and TRBJ2-7, the full variable domain reads DTGVSQNPRHKITKRGQNVTFRCDPISEHNRLYWYRQTLGQGPEFLTYFQNEAQLEKSRLLSDRFSAERPKGSFSTLEIQRTEQGDSAMYLCASSTQAGGDEQYFGPGTRLTVT.

The gene calls are TRBV24-1 and TRBJ1-1; D may be TRBD1 (5 bases). Germline V gene lookup returns CDR1 KGHDR and CDR2 SFDVKD. V was pared by 3 bases and J by 8 bases, with 9 bases between. This CDR3 spans 12 amino acids. In nucleotides, the CDR3 is TGTGCCACCAGTGATGCCGGGGGGGAAGCTTTCTTT. Protein product: CATSDAGGEAFF.

The CDR3 loop reads CASSSPALGNTEAFF. The DNA for the CDR3 is TGCGCCAGCAGTTCCCCCGCCCTAGGGAACACTGAAGCTTTCTTT. The gene calls are TRBV5-1 and TRBJ1-1, with unresolved D. CDR1 is SGHRS and CDR2 is YFSETQ in the germline V gene. The CDR3 is 15 amino acids. V was clipped by 5 bases and J by 1 base, with 15 bases between them.

This clone has more than one count but fewer than ten. CDR3: CASNSNRVTNTEAFF. CDR3 DNA sequence: TGTGCCAGCAACTCAAACAGGGTTACGAACACTGAAGCTTTCTTT. The gene calls are TRBV6-6 and TRBJ1-1; D may be TRBD1 (6 bases). The CDR3 sequence is 15 residues long. The germline V and J ends were trimmed by 7 bases and 1 base, with 16 bases remaining between them. Germline values: CDR1 MNHNY, CDR2 SVGAGI (reference sequence).

In nucleotides, the CDR3 is TGTGCCACCAGCAGAGATCGCCCGAACTTCGGTTCACCCCTCCACTTT. Encoded protein: CATSRDRPNFGSPLHF. The chain employs TRBV15 and TRBJ1-6; unclear D gene. V was trimmed by 0 bases and J by 9 bases, leaving 15 bases between them. Germline V CDR1 and CDR2: LNHNV, YYDKDF (reference sequence). The CDR3 covers 16 residues.

This sequence joins TRBV5-4 and TRBJ2-7; D call uncertain. The V end was cut by 3 bases, the J end by 5 bases, with 6 bases between. The CDR3 runs 11 residues. The germline V gene encodes CDR1 SGHNT and CDR2 YYREEE (reference sequence). CDR3 protein: CASSSIDEQYF. The CDR3 bases are TGTGCCAGCAGCTCGATAGACGAGCAGTACTTC. Combining the CDR3 with reference TRBV5-4 and TRBJ2-7 gives the whole variable domain ETGVTQSPTHLIKTRGQQVTLRCSSQSGHNTVSWYQQALGQGPQFIFQYYREEENGRGNFPPRFSGLQFPNYSSELNVNALELDDSALYLCASSSIDEQYFGPGTRLTVT.

The rearrangement joins TRBV30 to TRBJ2-2; D is unresolved. The CDR3 totals 13 residues. Germline CDR1 is GTSNPN and CDR2 is SVGIG (reference sequence). V gave up 3 bases and J gave up 2 bases, with 7 bases separating them. Here the CDR3 DNA reads TGTGCCTGGAGCTACAGTAACACCGGGGAGCTGTTTTTT. Translating it yields CAWSYSNTGELFF.

The chain is built from TRBV7-9 and TRBJ2-1; 12 positions match TRBD2. The CDR3 consists of 15 residues. V shed 5 bases, J shed 4 bases, and the junction held 3 bases outside the gene matches. Germline V gene sequence: CDR1 SEHNR, CDR2 FQNEAQ (reference sequence). Here the CDR3 DNA reads TGTGCCAGCAGCAGACTAGCGGGAGAGTACAATGAGCAGTTCTTC. The encoded protein is CASSRLAGEYNEQFF.

The V call is TRBV2, the J call TRBJ1-5; D uncertain. The ends were cut back, 7 bases at V and 4 bases at J, with 8 bases in the middle. CDR3 size: 12 residues. CDR1 and CDR2 from the germline V gene are SNHLY and FYNNEI. The CDR3 nucleotides read TGTGCCAGCACACAGCTTAATCAGCCCCAGCATTTT. It translates to CASTQLNQPQHF.

The rearrangement links TRBV28 to TRBJ1-5, with no clear D. V gave up 2 bases and J gave up 5 bases, with 4 bases separating them. CDR1 is MDHEN, CDR2 SYDVKM, per germline. The CDR3 length is 12 residues. CDR3 bases: TGTGCCAGCAGTTTAGGCTATCAGCCCCAGCATTTT. Translated, it gives CASSLGYQPQHF.

The gene calls are TRBV19 and TRBJ1-5, with unresolved D. In germline, CDR1 is LNHDA, CDR2 SQIVND (reference sequence). The V gene lost 6 bases and the J gene lost 1 base, with 13 bases spanning the gap. The CDR3 runs to 15 residues. CDR3 protein: CASSELSRSNQPQHF. The CDR3 DNA reads TGTGCCAGTAGCGAACTTTCCCGGAGCAATCAGCCCCAGCATTTT.

The table lists this clone with a few counts. The rearrangement links TRBV7-3 to TRBJ2-1; D possibly corresponds to TRBD2 (5 bases). Per germline, CDR1 SGHTA and CDR2 FQGTGA. The V gene lost 4 bases and the J gene lost 2 bases, with 12 bases spanning the gap. CDR3 length: 15 amino acids. CDR3 coding DNA: TGTGCCAGCAGCTCACGCGCGACTACCTACAATGAGCAGTTCTTC. It is translated as CASSSRATTYNEQFF.

The rearrangement links TRBV30 to TRBJ1-5; perhaps TRBD1 as D (6 bases). The CDR3 totals 13 residues. Trimming took off 3 bases at V and 6 bases at J, with 12 bases between the two ends. From germline, CDR1 is GTSNPN and CDR2 SVGIG (reference sequence). The DNA of the CDR3 is TGTGCCTGGAGAGACAGGCCCGGTCAGCCCCAGCATTTT. This gives the protein CAWRDRPGQPQHF. Full variable domain (rest looked up from reference TRBV30 and TRBJ1-5): SQTIHQWPATLVQPVGSPLSLECTVEGTSNPNLYWYRQAAGRGLQLLFYSVGIGQISSEVPQNLSASRPQDRQFILSSKKLLLSDSGFYLCAWRDRPGQPQHFGDGTRLSIL.

This rearrangement joins TRBV5-1 to TRBJ1-1; D unresolved. Germline V gene data show CDR1 as SGHRS and CDR2 as YFSETQ. V was shortened by 4 bases and J by 11 bases, with 15 bases between the two germline ends. This CDR3 has 12 residues. The CDR3, as DNA: TGCGCCAGCAGCACCCCGATCGGGGTGGCTTTCTTT. It yields the protein CASSTPIGVAFF.